The 18 T cell receptor beta chains below come from one sample, sequenced in a study of blood T cell repertoires in COVID-19. The repertoire was sequenced with immunoSEQ multiplex PCR; TCRdb's copy has only in-frame clones and lacks some. The data show a few hundred thousand clones, 86% seen once. The sample was PBMCs or T cells enriched from blood (not recorded which). The receptors come from a woman under 30 who had recovered from COVID-19.

CDR3 DNA: TGTGCCAGCTCACCACGAACAGGAGACCTGAGCTCTGGAAACACCATATATTTT. Encoded protein: CASSPRTGDLSSGNTIYF. V and J are TRBV18 and TRBJ1-3; D possibly corresponds to TRBD1 (5 bases). Germline values: CDR1 KGHSH, CDR2 LQKENI. The CDR3 runs to 18 residues. Trimming took off 1 base at V and 0 bases at J, with 16 bases between the two ends.

This chain uses TRBV30 with TRBJ1-2; D not resolved. The germline V gene encodes CDR1 GTSNPN and CDR2 SVGIG (reference sequence). V was clipped by 1 base and J by 8 bases, with 14 bases between them. This CDR3 has 13 residues. The CDR3 sequence: CAWSGEALGGYTF. CDR3 nucleotide sequence: TGTGCCTGGAGTGGAGAGGCTTTAGGAGGCTACACCTTC.

The CDR3 spells CASSLGTGLTLNTEAFF. The DNA of the CDR3 is TGTGCCAGCAGCTTAGGCACAGGGCTCACCTTGAACACTGAAGCTTTCTTT. The rearrangement joins TRBV7-6 to TRBJ1-1; TRBD1 might be the D (6 bases). V dropped 1 base and J dropped 0 bases, with 15 bases sitting between them. The germline V gene has CDR1 SGHVS and CDR2 FNYEAQ. The CDR3 totals 17 residues.

The CDR3 coding sequence is TGTGCCAGCAGTTTACGGGTTAGCGGGGGGGCGAGTGGTAGCACAGATACGCAGTATTTT. Translating it yields CASSLRVSGGASGSTDTQYF. This chain uses TRBV27 with TRBJ2-3, with 11 bases matching TRBD2. There are 20 residues in the CDR3. V trimming: 2 bases; J trimming: 0 bases; junction bases outside the gene matches: 13. The germline V gene has CDR1 MNHEY and CDR2 SMNVEV (reference sequence).

The chain's CDR3 is CASSSLQGPYEQYF. CDR3 sequence (DNA): TGTGCCAGCAGTTCCCTACAGGGCCCCTACGAGCAGTACTTC. The genes are TRBV27 and TRBJ2-7, with a possible D match to TRBD1 (6 bases). Trimming stripped 4 bases from V and 2 bases from J, with 12 bases between. Germline V gene sequence: CDR1 MNHEY, CDR2 SMNVEV (reference sequence). This CDR3 contains 14 residues.

The chain combines TRBV6-1 with TRBJ1-5; possible D gene TRBD1, 5 bases. The ends were cut back, 8 bases at V and 1 base at J, with 6 bases in the middle. There are 12 residues in the CDR3. CDR1 and CDR2 from the germline V gene are MNHNS and SASEGT. In nucleotides, the CDR3 is TGTGCCAGCCGACAGAGCAATCAGCCCCAGCATTTT. Its translation: CASRQSNQPQHF.

This chain joins TRBV5-6 and TRBJ2-3; 8 bases are shared with TRBD1. This CDR3 is 13 amino acids long. CDR1 is SGHDT and CDR2 is YYEEEE in the germline V gene. J lost 4 bases, V lost 4 bases, and 2 bases had no gene match. Here the CDR3 reads CASSIQGADTQYF. CDR3 DNA: TGTGCCAGCAGCATACAGGGGGCAGATACGCAGTATTTT.

The V call is TRBV5-1, the J call TRBJ2-5; 13 bases agree with TRBD2. V lost 4 bases and J lost 2; bases outside the gene matches: 5. CDR1 and CDR2 (germline): SGHRS, YFSETQ. The CDR3 has 16 amino acids. The CDR3 coding sequence is TGCGCCAGCAGCCAGACGGGACTAGCGGGACAAGAGACCCAGTACTTC. Translated: CASSQTGLAGQETQYF.

V usage is TRBV29-1 and J usage is TRBJ1-5, with D uncertain. Germline values: CDR1 SQVTM, CDR2 ANQGSEA. Trimming cost V 2 bases and J 3 bases, with 8 bases left between them. There are 13 residues in the CDR3. The CDR3 coding sequence is TGCAGCGTTGAAACAGCCCTCAATCAGCCCCAGCATTTT. This codes for CSVETALNQPQHF.

This clone came up a few times. The J gene is TRBJ2-3, the V gene TRBV5-1, with 7 bases identical to TRBD2. After removal of 6 bases from V and 3 bases from J, the junction contained 10 bases not matched to a gene. Germline CDR1 reads SGHRS; CDR2 reads YFSETQ. CDR3 size: 15 residues. CDR3 DNA sequence: TGCGCCAGCAAGAGGGGAGGGACCCCGACAGATACGCAGTATTTT. The encoded protein is CASKRGGTPTDTQYF. The complete variable domain, with remaining parts taken from reference TRBV5-1 and TRBJ2-3, reads KAGVTQTPRYLIKTRGQQVTLSCSPISGHRSVSWYQQTPGQGLQFLFEYFSETQRNKGNFPGRFSGRQFSNSRSEMNVSTLELGDSALYLCASKRGGTPTDTQYFGPGTRLTVL.

The J gene is TRBJ2-3, the V gene TRBV28, with 8 bases lining up with TRBD2. J was trimmed by 1 base and V by 4 bases; bases with no gene match: 7. The CDR3 runs 16 residues. Germline loops: CDR1 MDHEN, CDR2 SYDVKM. DNA for the CDR3: TGTGCCAGCAGTTCCCACATACTAGCGGGCACAGATACGCAGTATTTT. The encoded protein is CASSSHILAGTDTQYF.

V and J are TRBV30 and TRBJ2-7; TRBD2 is a possible D gene (6 bases). Germline V gives CDR1 GTSNPN, CDR2 SVGIG (reference sequence). The V end lost 7 bases, the J end lost 12 bases, and 16 bases lay between the germline ends. There are 10 residues in the CDR3. In nucleotides, the CDR3 is TGTGCCTTGGGACTCCCAGAGGGGTACTTC. The encoded protein is CALGLPEGYF.

In the case of this clone: A junction end diverges from the germline sequence, so it may reflect a read error. V is TRBV7-2 and J is TRBJ1-1; D not resolved. This CDR3 has 15 residues. Germline V gene sequence: CDR1 SGHTA, CDR2 FQGNSA. The CDR3 region is CASSPRGGRNAEAFF. The CDR3 region has the DNA TGTGCCAGCAGCCCCCGGGGAGGGAGGAACGCTGAAGCTTTCTTT.

This sequence joins TRBV14 and TRBJ2-4; D might be TRBD2 (5 bases). The V gene's germline CDR1 is SGHDN and CDR2 FVKESK. There are 16 residues in the CDR3. V was pared by 1 base and J by 3 bases, with 13 bases between. Written as DNA, the CDR3 is TGTGCCAGCAGCCAAGGGCCCTCGAGGGACAAAAACATTCAGTACTTC. It encodes CASSQGPSRDKNIQYF.

This rearrangement joins TRBV11-2 to TRBJ1-1, with D possibly matching TRBD1 (6 bases). Per the germline V gene, CDR1 is SGHAT and CDR2 is FQNNGV. With 5 bases removed from V and 1 base from J, the gap between germline ends came to 23 bases. The CDR3 spans 18 residues. The CDR3 region is CASSPFFGGAWGNTEAFF. CDR3 in DNA: TGTGCCAGCAGCCCATTCTTTGGGGGGGCATGGGGGAACACTGAAGCTTTCTTT.

The genes are TRBV30 and TRBJ1-5, with 9 bases aligning to TRBD1. Germline V lookup: CDR1 GTSNPN, CDR2 SVGIG (reference sequence). The CDR3 spans 14 residues. The V and J ends lost 2 bases and 9 bases, in that order; junction bases with no gene match: 8. CDR3 loop: CAWSTGQGQGPQHF. CDR3 DNA sequence: TGTGCCTGGAGTACGGGACAGGGTCAGGGGCCCCAGCATTTT.

The chain couples TRBV6-2 or TRBV6-3 to TRBJ1-1; 7 bases fit TRBD1. The CDR3 runs to 14 residues. Germline loops: CDR1 MNHEY, CDR2 SVGEGT. The junction had 6 bases not matched to a gene; V was cut back by 2 bases and J by 6 bases. In DNA, the CDR3 is TGTGCCAGCAGTTACAGGGGGCAGGTGGCTGAAGCTTTCTTT. It encodes CASSYRGQVAEAFF.

The chain combines TRBV10-3 with TRBJ1-4, with 11 bases matching TRBD1. CDR1 is ENHRY, CDR2 SYGVKD, per germline. The CDR3 loop spans 16 amino acids. Trimming at V came to 3 bases and at J to 8 bases, leaving 8 bases not matched to a gene. This chain's CDR3 is CAISEADRGLREKLFF. The CDR3 DNA reads as TGTGCCATCAGTGAAGCGGACAGGGGGCTTAGGGAAAAACTGTTTTTT.